This T cell receptor beta chain comes out of a study of T cells after somatic rescue of genetic block. Looked up from germline, CDR1 is MDHEN and CDR2 is SYDVKM. The CDR3 sequence is 12 residues long. V lost 4 bases and J lost 15; bases outside the gene matches: 6. The method was immunoSEQ multiplex PCR; TCRdb's version includes in-frame clones alone and lacks a portion of them. The repertoire holds 9,500 to 15,000 clones, with 65% to 85% as singletons. The sequence derives from a boy aged 5-17 years. The chain employs TRBV28 and TRBJ2-1; 10 bases agree with TRBD2. The sample was peripheral blood mononuclear cells (PBMCs). Here the CDR3 DNA reads TGTGCCAGCAGTTCACTTATAGCGGGGGGGTTCTTC. It yields the protein CASSSLIAGGFF.